Here is one T cell receptor beta chain with its context. These data originate in a study of T cell changes during pregnancy in multiple sclerosis. The CDR3 covers 15 residues. The germline gives CDR1 MNHEY, CDR2 SVGAGI. The J segment lost 0 bases and the V segment lost 10 bases, leaving 6 bases of the junction unmatched. Only in-frame clones appear in the TCRdb table, and some are missing; sequencing was by immunoSEQ multiplex PCR. The repertoire has around 51,000 clones, 90% to 95% of them found once; the top ten carry approximately 0.59%. The sequences come from CD4+ T cells from peripheral blood mononuclear cells, collected in the second trimester of pregnancy. This chain links TRBV6-5 with TRBJ2-6; 7 bases are a match to TRBD1. The clonotype comes from a female donor with multiple sclerosis, enrolled in a pregnancy study. The CDR3 DNA reads TGTGCCACTACAGGGGTCACCTCTGGGGCCAACGTCCTGACTTTC. Protein product: CATTGVTSGANVLTF.